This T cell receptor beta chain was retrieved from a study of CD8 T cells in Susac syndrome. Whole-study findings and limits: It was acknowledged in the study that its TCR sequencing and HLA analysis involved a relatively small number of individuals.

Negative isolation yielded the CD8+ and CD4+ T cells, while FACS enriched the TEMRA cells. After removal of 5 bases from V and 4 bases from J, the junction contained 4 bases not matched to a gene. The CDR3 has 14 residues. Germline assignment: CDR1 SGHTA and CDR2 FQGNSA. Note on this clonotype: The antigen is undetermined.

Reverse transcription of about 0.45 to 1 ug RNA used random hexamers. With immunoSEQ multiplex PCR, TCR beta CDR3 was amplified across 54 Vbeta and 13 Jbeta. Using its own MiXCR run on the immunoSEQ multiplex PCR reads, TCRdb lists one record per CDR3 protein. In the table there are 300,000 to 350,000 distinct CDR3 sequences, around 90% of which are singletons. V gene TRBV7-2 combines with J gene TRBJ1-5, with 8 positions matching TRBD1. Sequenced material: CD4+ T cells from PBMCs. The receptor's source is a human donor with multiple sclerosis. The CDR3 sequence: CASSDRTGNQPQHF. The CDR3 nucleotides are TGTGCCAGCAGCGATAGGACAGGGAATCAGCCCCAGCATTTT.